The text below deals with one T cell receptor (beta chain). The specificity of this receptor is unknown. Nothing much larger sits one base from this clone, and base qualities are not available. The record originates from a study of blood T cell repertoires in COVID-19 (dated by TCRdb to 2019 to 2021). General notes on the study: Samples covering the acute and convalescent phases of COVID-19 were provided by collaborators in the United States, Italy and Spain. The material from the prospective study consisted of cDNA or gDNA derived from T cells, B-cell-depleted T cells, or PBMCs. The dataset comprised deeply sampled blood TCRbeta repertoires from subjects exposed to, actively infected with, or recovered from COVID-19. The repertoires were made available in a free public database intended to serve as a resource for research on the immune response to SARS-CoV-2. The samples were drawn from the first 160 participants of the ongoing ImmuneRACE study and from some 1,300 subjects provided by 6 global collaborators. Nearly every sample came with metadata listing a de-identified subject ID, COVID-19 status, age in years and sex. Where available, HLA class I and class II types were taken from metadata supplied by the sample provider and were not determined by assay-based typing.

TCRbeta CDR3 regions were amplified from genomic DNA by means of the immunoSEQ Assay, a bias-controlled multiplex PCR. For the original study's pipeline: Within the assay, amplification of reference gene primers was used to estimate how many nucleated cells each sample contained. Sequence reads were collapsed and filtered to measure the absolute abundance of every unique TCRbeta CDR3 rearrangement. For each sample, productive Simpson clonality was calculated as the square root of Simpson's diversity index over productive rearrangements. Entries here come from immuneACCESS through TCRdb and include only in-frame sequences with V and J called. Some clones fail to appear in such tables; in the studies checked, an unresolved V gene covers under half of the shortfall, and the cause of the remainder is unknown. V and J calls and clone size are as listed in that table; D and trimming were resolved from the DNA. The sample records about 200,000 clones, less than 85% of which are singletons. In total, the top ten clones hold less than 7% of the sample.

General conclusions and limits of the study: Clinical and demographic metadata were provided uncurated, with the amount varying by source and participant.

The cysteine opens and the phenylalanine closes a CDR3 of 12 amino acids. Only the CDR3 part of the read is kept: 36 bases, read in frame from the first base. V is cut by 3 bases and J by 0 bases, and the space between the germline ends is 4 bases. The germline V gene (reference sequence) provides CDR1 SGHNT and CDR2 YYREEE. Each collaborating institution followed its own protocols to collect whole blood in K2EDTA tubes. For TCRbeta analysis, collaborators shipped samples in one of three forms: frozen whole blood, isolated PBMCs, or DNA extracted from either of those sample types. This chain is built from TRBV5-4 and TRBJ2-7; the D gene cannot be named for sure. This TCR was sampled from a woman aged 65 to 85 with acute or convalescent COVID-19. Sample: peripheral blood. The CDR3 in this case is CASSSGSYEQYF. Read as DNA, the sequence is TGTGCCAGCAGCTCCGGCTCCTACGAGCAGTACTTC.